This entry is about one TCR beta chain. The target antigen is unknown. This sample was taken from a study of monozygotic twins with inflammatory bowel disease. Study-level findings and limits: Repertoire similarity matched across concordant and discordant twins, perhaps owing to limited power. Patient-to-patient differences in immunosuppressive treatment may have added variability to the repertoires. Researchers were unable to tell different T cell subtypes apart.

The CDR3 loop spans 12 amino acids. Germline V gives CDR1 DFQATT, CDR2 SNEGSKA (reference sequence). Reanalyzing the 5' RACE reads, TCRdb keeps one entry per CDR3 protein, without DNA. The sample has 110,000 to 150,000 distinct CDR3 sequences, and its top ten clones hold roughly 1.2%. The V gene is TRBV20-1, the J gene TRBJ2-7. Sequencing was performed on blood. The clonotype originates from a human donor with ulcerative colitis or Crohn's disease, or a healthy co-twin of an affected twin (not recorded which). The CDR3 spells CSARVSPREQYF.